This T cell receptor (beta chain) was sequenced during a study of Graves' ophthalmopathy and Graves' hyperthyroidism. This clonotype was counted at least ten times. The TCR beta CDR3 regions underwent amplification from RNA transcripts. Scientists carried out first-round RT-PCR using HTBI primers and then a second-round multiplex PCR. TCRdb re-called the multiplex PCR reads through MiXCR, storing one row per CDR3 protein. The sample lists about 620,000 distinct CDR3 sequences; about 20% were seen once. The CDR3 has 15 amino acids. The germline CDR1 and CDR2 sequences are LGHNT and FRNRAP. V lost 0 bases to trimming and J lost 7 bases, with 12 bases between them.

The chain combines TRBV12-5 with TRBJ2-2; D is possibly TRBD1 or TRBD2 (5 bases each). This sequence was found in a woman younger than 35 with stable Graves' hyperthyroidism. Some clones in this sample may be carry-over from other donors' samples. Sequencing was carried out using peripheral blood. CDR3 sequence reads: CASGLVIRGVGELFF. The CDR3 nucleotides are TGTGCTAGTGGTTTGGTAATTAGGGGAGTCGGGGAGCTGTTTTTT.